This note documents a single TCR beta chain sequence. This clonotype was recorded many times. Its specific antigen is unknown. Base qualities were left out, and no much larger clone turns up one base away. The source of the sample is a study of T-cell memory formation after mild COVID-19 (dated by TCRdb to the early 2020s). At the level of the whole study: TCR sequence clusters from the two donors were largely donor specific. In a couple of donors, T-cell clones that expanded and contracted after mild COVID-19 were followed by sequencing TCRalpha and TCRbeta repertoires longitudinally. Two young, previously healthy adult volunteers, one female and one male, were included in the cohort. What the work shows at the level of the full study, not this receptor alone: Contracting CD4+ clones were found mainly in CM and EM memory subsets, while CD8+ clones were enriched in EMRA. The study included only a couple of mild cases, and larger cohorts that include severe cases with pre-infection samples were judged to be necessary. Balanced CD4/CD8 phenotypes were observed for clones contracting from day 15 to 85, whereas a bias towards CD4+ was observed for a second wave of clones expanding from day 15 to 37. The detection of some responding clones in pre-infection memory suggests that pre-existing cross-reactive memory T cells joined the SARS-CoV-2 response. Whether the second-wave clones peaking on day 37 were SARS-CoV-2 specific was not confirmed.

Ficoll-Paque density gradient centrifugation was the method used to isolate PBMCs. The instrument was an Illumina NovaSeq 6000. TCRalpha and TCRbeta cDNA libraries were constructed by 5'RACE with constant-segment primers, with sample barcodes and unique molecular identifiers being introduced. RNA was extracted from every sample with Trizol reagent. The libraries were amplified in two PCR steps, and the second step added a second sample barcode and Illumina TruSeq adapters. Libraries were sequenced on an Illumina NovaSeq with 2 x 150 bp paired-end reads. Concerning the study's data processing: Reads were demultiplexed and collapsed into UMI-guided consensus sequences with migec v1.2.7. Using mixcr v2.1.11, UMI consensuses were aligned to TRA and TRB V and J templates and then assembled into clonotypes. Clonotypes were classified as expanded or contracted when called significant by both edgeR and NoisET, with noise models trained on biological replicates. For edgeR calls, the cutoffs were a false discovery rate-adjusted p below 0.01 and a log2 fold-change threshold of 1. PCA with hierarchical clustering of max-normalized trajectories of the 1000 most abundant clonotypes was used as exploratory dynamics analysis. Separately sequenced CD4+ and CD8+ repertoires were used to assign the CD4 or CD8 phenotype of responding clones. Through fastp at Q25 and MiXCR, TCRdb rebuilt clones from the public reads, retaining in-frame beta chains. Identical CDR3 protein sequences are pooled into one entry, listed with their most common genes and DNA. TCRdb's processing, not the study's, gives the V and J calls here. A total of around 450,000 distinct CDR3 sequences appear in this sample, 20% to 25% of them only once. The ten largest clones capture around 9% of the sample.

Sequences were obtained from PBMCs or a T cell subset sorted from them (not recorded which). This receptor was identified in an adult woman who had mild COVID-19 (a few samples of this study predate the infection). The sample titles of this study are shuffled in the database, so cell type and time point are left out; the donor was told from shared clones.

Here is the DNA: TGTGCCAGCAGCTCTCGCCAGGACAGGGAAGCTTTCTTT. This gives the protein CASSSRQDREAFF. The chain is assembled from TRBV7-6 and TRBJ1-1; 7 bases in between match TRBD1. Ends trimmed: V by 4 bases, J by 8 bases; bases unmatched to a gene: 7. The germline V gene specifies SGHVS as CDR1 and FNYEAQ as CDR2. Counted from cysteine to phenylalanine, this CDR3 has 13 amino acids. This entry keeps only the CDR3 DNA: 39 bases, framed from base 1.